Listed here are 29 T cell receptor beta chains from one sample, sequenced in a study of technical replicates of blood from a handful of donors (dated by TCRdb to about 2017). Receptors were amplified or captured by the immunoSEQ multiplex PCR assay. Here the immuneACCESS table is served through TCRdb, limited to in-frame sequences with V and J called. Missing clones are a known gap in these copies; in checked studies unresolved V genes cover under half, and the rest lacks a known reason. In all, the sample holds approximately 89,000 clones, and about 94% of those were seen once. 0.2% to 0.25% of the sample goes to the ten largest clones. What was sequenced was T cells isolated from PBMCs. These receptors were taken from a human donor in good health.

The V gene is TRBV5-4, the J gene TRBJ2-1; D is possibly TRBD2 (6 bases). Germline CDR1 reads SGHNT; CDR2 reads YYREEE (reference sequence). This CDR3 is built from 15 residues. V lost 4 bases to trimming and J lost 4 bases, with 15 bases between them. This CDR3 reads CASSPRGLPYNEQFF. For the CDR3, the DNA is TGTGCCAGCAGCCCCCGGGGGTTGCCGTACAATGAGCAGTTCTTC.

V is TRBV6-5 and J is TRBJ1-2; weak D call: TRBD1 (5 bases). The germline V gene encodes CDR1 MNHEY and CDR2 SVGAGI. This CDR3 spans 13 amino acids. The V and J ends lost 7 bases and 8 bases respectively, with 17 bases between them. CDR3 sequence: CASTQARAGGYTF. DNA for the CDR3: TGTGCCAGCACCCAAGCCAGGGCAGGAGGCTACACCTTC.

The chain has TRBV5-6 and TRBJ1-5; no firm D call. From germline, CDR1 is SGHDT and CDR2 YYEEEE. CDR3 length equals 15 residues. Trimming cost V 5 bases and J 2 bases, with 14 bases left between them. The CDR3 sequence is CASSPGGVGNQPQHF. The CDR3 nucleotides are TGTGCCAGCAGTCCAGGCGGGGTGGGCAATCAGCCCCAGCATTTT.

In nucleotides, the CDR3 is TGCAGCGTTGAGGCAGGGGGCCGAACCTATGGCTACACCTTC. Protein product: CSVEAGGRTYGYTF. The rearrangement links TRBV29-1 to TRBJ1-2; 8 positions match TRBD1. Trimming cost V 3 bases and J 4 bases; bases outside gene matches: 7. The V gene's germline CDR1 is SQVTM and CDR2 ANQGSEA. The CDR3 length is 14 residues.

J is TRBJ1-2 and V is TRBV6-4; D possibly corresponds to TRBD1 (6 bases). CDR1 is MRHNA and CDR2 is SNTAGT in the germline V gene. V was shortened by 4 bases and J by 6 bases, with 18 bases between the two germline ends. The CDR3 extends over 15 amino acids. DNA for the CDR3: TGTGCCAGCAGTGCCCCTGGAACAGGGAAAGATGGCTACACCTTC. It yields the protein CASSAPGTGKDGYTF.

This clone was found once. The V call is TRBV28, the J call TRBJ2-5; TRBD2 agrees at 11 bases. The CDR3 is made up of 16 amino acids. Germline CDR1 is MDHEN and CDR2 is SYDVKM. The V segment lost 4 bases and the J segment 5 bases; nucleotides outside the gene matches: 9. CDR3 in DNA: TGTGCCAGCAGTTCTATTACTAGCGGGAGTGTGGAGACCCAGTACTTC. Translating it yields CASSSITSGSVETQYF.

The chain couples TRBV6-5 to TRBJ2-1; 7 bases align to TRBD2. Per the germline V gene, CDR1 is MNHEY and CDR2 is SVGAGI. The CDR3 runs to 14 residues. Trimming at V came to 6 bases and at J to 5 bases, leaving 7 bases not matched to a gene. CDR3 residues: CASSQGDYHNEQFF. In DNA, the CDR3 is TGTGCCAGCAGCCAAGGGGACTACCACAATGAGCAGTTCTTC.

The CDR3 protein is CASSSGNSNQPQHF. The DNA for the CDR3 is TGTGCCAGCAGTTCAGGGAATAGCAATCAGCCCCAGCATTTT. V usage is TRBV6-5 and J usage is TRBJ1-5; D perhaps matches TRBD1 (5 bases). The CDR3 loop spans 14 amino acids. V was shortened by 4 bases and J by 0 bases, with 7 bases between the two germline ends. Germline V gene sequence: CDR1 MNHEY, CDR2 SVGAGI.

The sample holds one count of this clone. This chain links TRBV7-2 with TRBJ1-1, with no clear D. CDR3 size: 14 residues. Germline loops: CDR1 SGHTA, CDR2 FQGNSA. The germline V and J ends were trimmed by 3 bases and 2 bases, with 10 bases remaining between them. The CDR3 coding sequence is TGTGCCAGCAGCTTTGGGCCGGCTAACACTGAAGCTTTCTTT. The encoded protein is CASSFGPANTEAFF.

The chain carries TRBV28 and TRBJ2-7; tentative D call: TRBD2 (6 bases). The CDR3 covers 13 residues. In germline, CDR1 is MDHEN, CDR2 SYDVKM. The V end was cut by 6 bases, the J end by 2 bases, with 11 bases between. CDR3 amino acids: CASSRLDPYEQYF. As DNA, the CDR3 is TGTGCCAGCAGCAGACTAGATCCCTACGAGCAGTACTTC.

This clone occurred once. This chain links TRBV6-5 with TRBJ1-5, with TRBD1 matching 7 bases. Germline V gene sequence: CDR1 MNHEY, CDR2 SVGAGI. After removal of 6 bases from V and 0 bases from J, the junction contained 5 bases not matched to a gene. CDR3 size: 15 residues. The CDR3 loop reads CASSWTGDSNQPQHF. The CDR3 DNA is TGTGCCAGCAGCTGGACAGGAGATAGCAATCAGCCCCAGCATTTT.

V usage is TRBV7-8 and J usage is TRBJ1-5, with D perhaps TRBD1 (6 bases). The germline CDR1 and CDR2 sequences are SGHVS and FQNEAQ. The CDR3 covers 16 residues. Trimming took 3 bases from V and 3 from J, leaving 15 bases between them. CDR3 loop: CASSFGKDRINQPQHF. The CDR3 DNA reads TGTGCCAGCAGCTTCGGTAAAGACAGGATCAATCAGCCCCAGCATTTT.

The CDR3: CASSLGRGWVETQYF. CDR3 DNA sequence: TGTGCCAGCAGCTTGGGTCGAGGTTGGGTGGAGACCCAGTACTTC. The rearrangement uses TRBV5-6 and TRBJ2-5; D is undetermined. The CDR3 runs to 15 residues. V shed 0 bases and J shed 5 bases, with 14 bases lying between them. In germline, CDR1 is SGHDT, CDR2 YYEEEE.

This chain connects TRBV21-1 to TRBJ2-1; TRBD2, the table's D call, was not compared with the DNA. TRBV21-1 is a pseudogene segment. The CDR3 is made up of 19 amino acids. This chain's CDR3 is CASSKDRSSRLAGGNEQFF. In DNA, the CDR3 is TGTGCCAGCAGCAAAGACCGATCTAGTAGACTAGCGGGAGGGAATGAGCAGTTCTTC.

The chain combines TRBV27 with TRBJ2-6; TRBD1 is a possible D gene (6 bases). The ends were cut back, 6 bases at V and 4 bases at J, with 16 bases in the middle. Germline CDR1 MNHEY, CDR2 SMNVEV (reference sequence). The CDR3 totals 16 residues. CDR3 sequence reads: CASRRTVGLGANVLTF. The CDR3 region has the DNA TGTGCCAGCAGAAGGACAGTCGGGCTCGGGGCCAACGTCCTGACTTTC.

The CDR3 DNA reads as TGTGCCAGCAGTCACAGGATCAGCAATCAGCCCCAGCATTTT. Its protein is CASSHRISNQPQHF. The chain recombines TRBV2 with TRBJ1-5; TRBD1 might be the D (5 bases). Germline-derived CDR1 and CDR2 are SNHLY and FYNNEI. Trimming stripped 5 bases from V and 1 base from J, with 9 bases between. The CDR3 is 14 residues long.

The chain couples TRBV4-1 to TRBJ2-5; 9 positions agree with TRBD1. The DNA end lines up better with TRBJ2-7; the J call may be wrong. CDR1 is MGHRA, CDR2 YSYEKL, per germline. CDR3 length: 16 residues. This CDR3 reads CASSQLGTGSGYEQYF. The CDR3 DNA follows: TGCGCCAGCAGCCAGCTCGGGACAGGGAGTGGATACGAGCAGTACTTC.

The gene calls are TRBV7-3 and TRBJ1-1; tentative D call: TRBD1 (5 bases). Germline V gene lookup returns CDR1 SGHTA and CDR2 FQGTGA. The CDR3 totals 14 residues. V gave up 2 bases and J gave up 5 bases, with 12 bases separating them. CDR3 amino acids: CASSLGGEGTEAFF. CDR3 nucleotides: TGTGCCAGCAGCTTAGGAGGGGAAGGGACTGAAGCTTTCTTT. The variable domain in full, with the rest retrieved from reference TRBV7-3 and TRBJ1-1, is GAGVSQTPSNKVTEKGKYVELRCDPISGHTALYWYRQSLGQGPEFLIYFQGTGAADDSGLPNDRFFAVRPEGSVSTLKIQRTERGDSAVYLCASSLGGEGTEAFFGQGTRLTVV.

The chain has TRBV6-6 and TRBJ2-7; the match to TRBD1 covers 7 bases. The V segment lost 2 bases and the J segment 3 bases; nucleotides outside the gene matches: 7. The length of the CDR3 is 15 residues. The germline CDR1 and CDR2 sequences are MNHNY and SVGAGI (reference sequence). The CDR3, as DNA: TGTGCCAGCAGTTACCCCGGGACAGTTAGCTACGAGCAGTACTTC. It codes for CASSYPGTVSYEQYF.

The chain employs TRBV4-1 and TRBJ1-1, with 9 bases fitting TRBD1. Trimming cost V 3 bases and J 4 bases; bases outside gene matches: 6. The CDR3 runs 15 residues. Germline values: CDR1 MGHRA, CDR2 YSYEKL. In DNA form, the CDR3 reads TGCGCCAGCAGCCAGTGGACAGGGGAGGGCACTGAAGCTTTCTTT. Its protein product is CASSQWTGEGTEAFF.

The V gene is TRBV29-1, the J gene TRBJ2-1; tentative D call: TRBD1 (6 bases). The CDR3 is made up of 18 amino acids. Germline CDR1 and CDR2: SQVTM and ANQGSEA. V was pared by 7 bases and J by 6 bases, with 31 bases between. CDR3 in amino acids: CSATRSIVLKTGPNEQFF. DNA for the CDR3: TGCAGCGCCACCCGGAGCATAGTATTAAAGACAGGCCCCAATGAGCAGTTCTTC.

This chain connects TRBV6-5 to TRBJ2-1; 7 bases agree with TRBD2. Germline CDR1 and CDR2: MNHEY and SVGAGI. This CDR3 region has 13 residues. V gave up 7 bases and J gave up 8 bases; unmatched junction bases: 8. CDR3 sequence reads: CASTGSGDYEQFF. The CDR3 region has the DNA TGTGCCAGCACCGGGAGCGGGGACTATGAGCAGTTCTTC.

The chain couples TRBV19 to TRBJ1-6; D is perhaps TRBD1 (6 bases). V gave up 3 bases and J gave up 9 bases, with 15 bases separating them. The germline gives CDR1 LNHDA, CDR2 SQIVND (reference sequence). This CDR3 comprises 15 residues. The CDR3 is CASSIPRGLLSPLHF. CDR3 nucleotides: TGTGCCAGTAGTATCCCCAGGGGTCTTCTTTCACCCCTCCACTTT.

The chain links TRBV5-1 to TRBJ2-5; 11 bases are a match to TRBD2. The CDR3 spans 15 residues. V was pared by 2 bases and J by 2 bases, with 2 bases of the junction left unmatched. CDR1 and CDR2 from the germline V gene are SGHRS and YFSETQ. The CDR3 bases are TGCGCCAGCAGCTTTAGCGGGGGGGTGCAAGAGACCCAGTACTTC. Its protein product is CASSFSGGVQETQYF.

This chain links TRBV5-6 with TRBJ2-7; 10 bases are shared with TRBD1. V shed 2 bases and J 0 bases; nucleotides not matched to a gene: 2. This CDR3 has 15 amino acids. The V gene's germline CDR1 is SGHDT and CDR2 YYEEEE. For the CDR3, the DNA is TGTGCCAGCAGCTTCCGGGACAGGGGCTCCTACGAGCAGTACTTC. Its protein product is CASSFRDRGSYEQYF.

This rearrangement joins TRBV11-3 to TRBJ1-1; possibly TRBD1 for D (5 bases). There are 12 residues in the CDR3. Between the trimmed V and J ends, which lost 5 bases and 3 bases, there was a span of 7 bases. The germline V gene has CDR1 SGHNT and CDR2 YENEEA. The CDR3 loop reads CASSGGDTEAFF. The CDR3 DNA sequence: TGTGCCAGCAGCGGAGGGGACACTGAAGCTTTCTTT.

The gene calls are TRBV28 and TRBJ2-1, with TRBD1 identical over 7 bases. V lost 2 bases and J lost 3; bases outside the gene matches: 7. Germline V lookup: CDR1 MDHEN, CDR2 SYDVKM. This CDR3 is 16 amino acids long. CDR3 in amino acids: CASSLNRGSGYNEQFF. The DNA of the CDR3 is TGTGCCAGCAGTTTAAACAGGGGATCGGGCTACAATGAGCAGTTCTTC.

The V call is TRBV27, the J call TRBJ1-1, with 8 nucleotides matching TRBD1. Germline V lookup: CDR1 MNHEY, CDR2 SMNVEV (reference sequence). V dropped 2 bases and J dropped 0; count of bases not matched to a gene: 11. This CDR3 is built from 18 residues. CDR3 loop: CASSLDPRGPLMNTEAFF. The CDR3 DNA follows: TGTGCCAGCAGTTTAGACCCCAGGGGGCCCCTAATGAACACTGAAGCTTTCTTT.

The rearrangement links TRBV15 to TRBJ2-3; D may be TRBD2 (6 bases). Germline CDR1 is LNHNV and CDR2 is YYDKDF (reference sequence). Trimming left V 1 base short and J 2 bases short, with 10 bases between. The CDR3 is 15 residues long. The CDR3: CATSRGLAHTDTQYF. The CDR3 nucleotides are TGTGCCACCAGCAGAGGGCTAGCGCACACAGATACGCAGTATTTT.